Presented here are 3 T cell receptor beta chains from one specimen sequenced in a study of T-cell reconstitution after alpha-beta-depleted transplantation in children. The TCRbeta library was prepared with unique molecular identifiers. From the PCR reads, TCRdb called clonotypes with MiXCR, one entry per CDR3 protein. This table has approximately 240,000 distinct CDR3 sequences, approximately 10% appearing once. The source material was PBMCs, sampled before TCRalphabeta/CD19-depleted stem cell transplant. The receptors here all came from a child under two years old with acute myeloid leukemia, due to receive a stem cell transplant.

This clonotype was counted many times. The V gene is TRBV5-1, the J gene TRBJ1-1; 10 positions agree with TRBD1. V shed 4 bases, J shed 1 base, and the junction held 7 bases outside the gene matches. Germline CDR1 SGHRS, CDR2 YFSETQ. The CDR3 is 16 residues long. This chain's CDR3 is CASSDDRGQGNTEAFF. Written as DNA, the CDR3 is TGCGCCAGCAGCGACGACAGGGGGCAGGGGAACACTGAAGCTTTCTTT.

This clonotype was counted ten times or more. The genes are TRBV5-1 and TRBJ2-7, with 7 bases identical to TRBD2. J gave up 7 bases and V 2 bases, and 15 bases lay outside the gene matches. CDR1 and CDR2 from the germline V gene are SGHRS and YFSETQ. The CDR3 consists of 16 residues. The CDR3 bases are TGCGCCAGCAGCTTCCTTGGACGGTCTTTGGGGGGGGAGCAGTACTTC. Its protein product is CASSFLGRSLGGEQYF.

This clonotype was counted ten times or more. The chain's CDR3 is CSARAPGETVAGELFF. For the CDR3, the DNA is TGCAGTGCTAGAGCTCCGGGGGAGACGGTGGCCGGGGAGCTGTTTTTT. This chain connects TRBV20-1 to TRBJ2-2, with D possibly TRBD2 on 6 matching bases. V lost 1 base and J 6 bases, leaving 18 bases between the germline ends. The CDR3 has 16 residues. Germline lookup yields CDR1 DFQATT and CDR2 SNEGSKA (reference sequence).